This is a list of T cell receptor beta chains from one sample in a study of blood T cell repertoires in COVID-19. Assay used: immunoSEQ multiplex PCR; TCRdb lists only in-frame clones, some missing. Counted here are some 250,000 clones, approximately 91% occurring once; the ten biggest clones make up about 2%. The sequencing input was PBMCs or T cells enriched from blood (not recorded which). The receptors come from a woman in her 40s with acute COVID-19. Both conserved end residues are part of each CDR3. The D gene is left open where the match is weak. Clone size is not always given. Where it is, it says once, few, many or a class for expanded clones.

TRBD2	TRBJ2-3	once	TRBV3-1/TRBV3-2	TGTGCCAGCAGCACGAGGACAGCCGGGACTAGCATGGATACGCAGTATTTT	CASSTRTAGTSMDTQYF
TRBD1	TRBJ1-2	.	TRBV28	TGTGCCAGCAGCACAGGGGGCACCGGGGGCTATGGCTACACCTTC	CASSTGGTGGYGYTF
.	TRBJ2-2	.	TRBV19	TGTGCCAGTAGCATCCAATCGGACCCCCGGGGCGGGGAGCTGTTTTTT	CASSIQSDPRGGELFF
TRBD1	TRBJ2-7	once	TRBV12-3/TRBV12-4	TGTGCCAGCAGTTTGGGGGACAGTTACGAGCAGTACTTC	CASSLGDSYEQYF
.	TRBJ1-2	.	TRBV4-3	TGCGCCAGCAGCCAAGATCTGAATGCAGCTAACTATGGCTACACCTTC	CASSQDLNAANYGYTF
TRBD2	TRBJ2-7	many	TRBV7-6	TGTGCCAGCAGTCCTAGCGGGAGCCCCTACGAGCAGTACTTC	CASSPSGSPYEQYF
TRBD1	TRBJ2-6	.	TRBV19	TGTGCCAGTAGCCCCGGGACAGGGGCTCCTGGGGCCAACGTCCTGACTTTC	CASSPGTGAPGANVLTF
.	TRBJ1-3	.	TRBV19	TGTGCCAGTAGTACCCTCCCGGGGGAGAGCTCTGGAAACACCATATATTTT	CASSTLPGESSGNTIYF
.	TRBJ1-5	.	TRBV19	TGTGCCAGTAGGCCACAGAGTTATAGCAATCAGCCCCAGCATTTT	CASRPQSYSNQPQHF
.	TRBJ1-6	.	TRBV7-2	TGTGCCAGCAGCTCAAAGGGACATTCGGACTCACCCCTCCACTTT	CASSSKGHSDSPLHF
.	TRBJ2-5	.	TRBV15	TGTGCCACCAGCAGAGACACAAAGGAGACCCAGTACTTC	CATSRDTKETQYF
.	TRBJ1-6	.	TRBV12-3/TRBV12-4	TGTGCCAGCACCGTGTCCTATTCACCCCTCCACTTT	CASTVSYSPLHF
TRBD1	TRBJ1-1	once	TRBV27	TGTGCCAGCAGGGGGGACAGGGGTTTTTCGCTGAACACTGAAGCTTTCTTT	CASRGDRGFSLNTEAFF
.	TRBJ1-4	.	TRBV30	TGTGCCTGGAGTCGGCAGGGTGACGAAAAACTGTTTTTT	CAWSRQGDEKLFF
.	TRBJ1-3	.	TRBV20-1	TGCAGTGCTAGTCAGTCCCACTCTGGAAACACCATATATTTT	CSASQSHSGNTIYF
.	TRBJ2-7	few	TRBV7-6	TGTGCCAGCAGCTTAAATCAGGGCAGTTCCTACGAGCAGTACTTC	CASSLNQGSSYEQYF
TRBD1	TRBJ1-2	.	TRBV9	TGTGCCAGCAGCCCTCGACAGGGCCCTCGTTTCCCGTTTGGCTACACCTTC	CASSPRQGPRFPFGYTF
.	TRBJ1-1	.	TRBV6-5	TGTGCCAGTCCTATTTCAGGGGAGAGCACTGAAGCTTTCTTT	CASPISGESTEAFF
.	TRBJ1-5	.	TRBV2	TGTGCCTGGGGGCTCTCGGGTGGGAATCAGCCCCAGCATTTT	CAWGLSGGNQPQHF
.	TRBJ1-2	.	TRBV7-2	TGTGCCAGCAGCTTCCTACAGGGAATTGTTGGCTACACCTTC	CASSFLQGIVGYTF
.	TRBJ1-1	.	TRBV12-3/TRBV12-4	TGTGCCAGCAGTTTTGGGGCGAACACTGAAGCTTTCTTT	CASSFGANTEAFF
.	TRBJ1-2	once	TRBV19	TGTGCCAGTAATCCAAGGGGGTCTAACTATGGCTACACCTTC	CASNPRGSNYGYTF
.	TRBJ1-5	.	TRBV7-6	TGTGCCAGCAGCCCCGGGGGGGTCAGGAATCAGCCCCAGCATTTT	CASSPGGVRNQPQHF